What follows are 6 T cell receptor beta chains derived from one specimen sequenced in a study of cytomegalovirus exposure and HLA in healthy donors listed by TCRdb under 2017. The library was obtained by the immunoSEQ multiplex PCR assay. For the multiplex PCR, a mixture combining 60 forward primers for TCR Vbeta segments and 13 reverse primers for TCR Jbeta segments was used. TCRdb stores this immuneACCESS table with in-frame sequences only. Part of the clones is absent; in the studies checked, under half of the shortfall reflects unresolved V genes, and no reason is known for the rest. The sample profile shows over 150,000 clones; 71% of them were found once. The biggest ten clones account for roughly 3% of the sample. Sequenced sample: PBMCs. Receptors were obtained from a woman aged 25 to 39 in good health and CMV-seronegative.

The chain joins TRBV6-1 to TRBJ2-5; TRBD2 matches at 10 bases. V shed 3 bases and J 7 bases; nucleotides not matched to a gene: 11. Germline values: CDR1 MNHNS, CDR2 SASEGT. This CDR3 region has 16 residues. Here the CDR3 reads CASSDLERGGTGTQYF. The DNA of the CDR3 is TGTGCCAGCAGTGATCTAGAGCGGGGGGGTACAGGGACCCAGTACTTC.

The chain uses TRBV10-3 and TRBJ2-7; 7 bases match TRBD1. The CDR3 contains 13 residues. Germline assignment: CDR1 ENHRY and CDR2 SYGVKD. V shed 3 bases, J shed 3 bases, and the junction held 2 bases outside the gene matches. For the CDR3, the DNA is TGTGCCATCAGTGAAAACAGGGGCTACGAGCAGTACTTC. This codes for CAISENRGYEQYF.

This chain uses TRBV9 with TRBJ1-6; 7 nucleotides agree with TRBD1. The CDR3 has 14 amino acids. Per the germline V gene, CDR1 is SGDLS and CDR2 is YYNGEE. V shed 4 bases and J 4 bases; nucleotides not matched to a gene: 2. This CDR3 is CASSPGQYNSPLHF. CDR3 coding DNA: TGTGCCAGCAGCCCGGGACAGTATAATTCACCCCTCCACTTT.

This clone has a handful of counts. The chain recombines TRBV6-5 with TRBJ2-7; D possibly corresponds to TRBD2 (6 bases). Looked up from germline, CDR1 is MNHEY and CDR2 is SVGAGI. Trimming shortened V by 8 bases and J by 2 bases, and 19 bases separated the two germline ends. The CDR3 contains 15 residues. For the CDR3, the DNA is TGTGCCAGCTCCTGGGGGGACGAACCCACCTACGAGCAGTACTTC. It encodes CASSWGDEPTYEQYF.

The gene calls are TRBV5-1 and TRBJ2-1; 9 bases agree with TRBD1. Trimming removed 0 bases from V and 8 bases from J; junction bases left unmatched: 3. Germline assignment: CDR1 SGHRS and CDR2 YFSETQ. The CDR3 has 14 residues. The CDR3 here is CASSLGDRVDEQFF. As DNA, the CDR3 is TGCGCCAGCAGCTTGGGGGACAGGGTGGATGAGCAGTTCTTC.

This clone was seen more than once but under ten times. The chain joins TRBV7-3 to TRBJ2-5, with 14 positions matching TRBD2. The CDR3 loop spans 15 amino acids. With V trimmed by 5 bases and J by 6 bases, 5 bases remained unmatched. Germline lookup yields CDR1 SGHTA and CDR2 FQGTGA. The CDR3 loop is CASSPGTSGRQTQYF. The CDR3 DNA sequence: TGTGCCAGCAGCCCCGGGACTAGCGGGAGACAGACCCAGTACTTC.